This TCR beta chain derives from a study of Ad26.COV2.S vaccination and SARS-CoV-2 variants. The repertoire was sequenced with immunoSEQ multiplex PCR; TCRdb's copy has only in-frame clones and lacks some. The table has some 340,000 clones, about 82% seen once. Indicated treatment: some 20 received Ad26.COV2.S at low or high dose, single or two shots; 5 received placebo; per-sample allocation not given. It was on day 63 after the first vaccine or placebo injection that samples were taken. CDR1 and CDR2 (germline): MDHEN, SYDVKM. CDR3 length equals 13 residues. Trimming took 5 bases from V and 4 from J; bases not matched to a gene: 4.

This clonotype originated in a person between 18 and 65 years old who received the Ad26.COV2.S COVID-19 vaccine or a placebo. The chain has TRBV28 and TRBJ1-1, with 7 nucleotides matching TRBD1. The sequencing used peripheral blood, collected in a trial of Ad26.COV2.S vaccine versus placebo. CDR3 sequence reads: CASSPNRGTEAFF. The CDR3 coding sequence is TGTGCCAGCAGTCCCAACAGGGGCACTGAAGCTTTCTTT.